This is a list of T cell receptor beta chains from one sample in a study of OX40 agonist ivuxolimab in advanced cancers. Generated by immunoSEQ multiplex PCR, the TCRdb table keeps only in-frame clones and is missing some. The sample includes around 89,000 clones, approximately 91% of them seen just once. The sequences come from CD4+ or CD8+ T cells sorted from blood, collected in a trial of the OX40 agonist ivuxolimab. These receptors all come from an adult with an advanced solid tumor such as melanoma, head and neck, liver or kidney cancer. The CDR3 runs from the conserved cysteine through the conserved F or W. A D gene is named only where the DNA matches it firmly. Only part of the rows carry a size: once, few, many, or a class if the clone is expanded.

J gene,D gene,V gene,clone size,CDR3 DNA,CDR3 protein
TRBJ2-1,NA,TRBV19,NA,TGTGCCAGTCAGTCCGGGGTCTCCTACAATGAGCAGTTCTTC,CASQSGVSYNEQFF
TRBJ1-2,NA,TRBV6-5,NA,TGTGCCAGCAGTTACTCGATTCCCGGCTATGGCTACACCTTC,CASSYSIPGYGYTF
TRBJ2-3,TRBD2,TRBV28,NA,TGTGCCAGCACAACTAGCGGGGACACAGATACGCAGTATTTT,CASTTSGDTDTQYF
TRBJ2-7,TRBD2,TRBV7-2,NA,TGTGCCAGCAGCGTTAGCGGGTACGAGCAGTACTTC,CASSVSGYEQYF
TRBJ2-2,TRBD2,TRBV28,NA,TGTGCCAGCAACGTGGGGGGGACCGGGGAGCTGTTTTTT,CASNVGGTGELFF
TRBJ2-3,NA,TRBV5-1,NA,TGCGCCAGCAGCTTGGCCGGGGCCTCTAGCACAGATACGCAGTATTTT,CASSLAGASSTDTQYF
TRBJ1-1,NA,TRBV28,NA,TGTGCCAGCAGTTTAGAGTGGGTGTCTTTCTTT,CASSLEWVSFF
TRBJ2-7,NA,TRBV6-6,NA,TGTGCCAGCAGTTATGGGAATAACGAGCAGTACTTC,CASSYGNNEQYF
TRBJ2-2,NA,TRBV5-4,NA,TGTGCCAGCAGCTACTCGACCAGCGGGGAGCTGTTTTTT,CASSYSTSGELFF
TRBJ1-5,NA,TRBV4-3,few,TGCGCCAGCAGCCAAGGGGGCGATGGGCCCCAGCATTTT,CASSQGGDGPQHF
TRBJ2-7,NA,TRBV7-2,NA,TGTGCCAGCAGCTTAGTTAACTACGAGCAGTACTTC,CASSLVNYEQYF
TRBJ2-4,TRBD2,TRBV11-2,NA,TGTGCCAGCAGCTTAGATTCGCGGGGGGGCAAAAACATTCAGTACTTC,CASSLDSRGGKNIQYF
TRBJ2-3,NA,TRBV18,NA,TGTGCCAGCTCACCAAGGGCGGGGCGCACAGATACGCAGTATTTT,CASSPRAGRTDTQYF
TRBJ2-5,TRBD1,TRBV7-9,NA,TGTGCCAGCAGCTTTAGCCTCTCGACAGGGGGCGAGGGAGAGACCCAGTACTTC,CASSFSLSTGGEGETQYF
TRBJ2-2,NA,TRBV6-4,NA,TGTGCCAGCAGTGCGGAGTCTTCCACCGGGGAGCTGTTTTTT,CASSAESSTGELFF
TRBJ1-5,NA,TRBV30,NA,TGTGCCTGGAGTCCGGACGGACATCGGGGTCAGCCCCAGCATTTT,CAWSPDGHRGQPQHF
TRBJ2-2,NA,TRBV27,NA,TGTGCCAGCAATACGGGTTGGGACACCGGGGAGCTGTTTTTT,CASNTGWDTGELFF
TRBJ1-1,NA,TRBV5-1,NA,TGCGCCAGCAGCTTATTGGGATCCAACACTGAAGCTTTCTTT,CASSLLGSNTEAFF
TRBJ2-3,TRBD1,TRBV27,NA,TGTGCCAGCAACACCAGGGCGGGACAGGTCGCAGATACGCAGTATTTT,CASNTRAGQVADTQYF
TRBJ1-5,NA,TRBV4-1,NA,TGCGCCAGCAGCCAAGATGATCAGGGGCTGAGGCAGCCCCAGCATTTT,CASSQDDQGLRQPQHF
TRBJ1-1,NA,TRBV7-2,NA,TGTGCCAGCAGCTTAGGAGGGGGAACCACTGAAGCTTTCTTT,CASSLGGGTTEAFF
TRBJ2-2,TRBD1,TRBV25-1,NA,TGTGCCAGCAGACCACGGACAGGGACGGGGAACACCGGGGAGCTGTTTTTT,CASRPRTGTGNTGELFF
TRBJ1-1,NA,TRBV6-5,once,TGTGCCAGGGGGGACACTGAAGCTTTCTTT,CARGDTEAFF
TRBJ2-2,NA,TRBV29-1,NA,TGCAGCGTTGACAGGGGGAACACCGGGGAGCTGTTTTTT,CSVDRGNTGELFF
TRBJ2-5,TRBD2,TRBV25-1,NA,TGTGCCAGCAGTGATCCAACTAGCGGGGGGGAGACCCAGTACTTC,CASSDPTSGGETQYF
TRBJ2-1,NA,TRBV5-1,NA,TGCGCCAGCAGCTTACAGGGCTTCTACAATGAGCAGTTCTTC,CASSLQGFYNEQFF
TRBJ1-4,TRBD1,TRBV10-3,NA,TGTGCCATCGGAACCGGGACAGGGGAAGGAAAACTGTTTTTT,CAIGTGTGEGKLFF
TRBJ2-1,NA,TRBV29-1,NA,TGCAGCTCGGGGACTTCCAGCTCCTACAATGAACAGTTCTTC,CSSGTSSSYNEQFF
TRBJ1-4,NA,TRBV7-8,NA,TGTGCCAGCACGCTAAAGGAGGGTGCAACTAATGAAAAACTGTTTTTT,CASTLKEGATNEKLFF
TRBJ1-6,TRBD1,TRBV28,NA,TGTGCCAGCACTTCACCGGGACAGGGGACGGGTAATTCACCCCTCCACTTT,CASTSPGQGTGNSPLHF
TRBJ2-7,NA,TRBV6-5,NA,TGTGCCAGCAGTTACTCGGGGAGGATGGGCTACGAGCAGTACTTC,CASSYSGRMGYEQYF
TRBJ1-2,NA,TRBV5-4,NA,TGTGCCAGCAGCTTGGACAGGAAGAACTATGGCTACACCTTC,CASSLDRKNYGYTF
TRBJ2-7,TRBD1,TRBV5-1,NA,TGCGCCAGCAGCTTGGGGGGACAGGGAACCTACGAGCAGTACTTC,CASSLGGQGTYEQYF
TRBJ2-7,TRBD1,TRBV5-1,NA,TGCGCCAGCAGCAACCGGGACAGGGGCTCCTACGAGCAGTACTTC,CASSNRDRGSYEQYF
TRBJ1-2,TRBD1,TRBV27,NA,TGTGCCAGCAGCGGGACAGGGGGCATTTATGGCTACACCTTC,CASSGTGGIYGYTF
TRBJ1-6,NA,TRBV12-2,once,TGTGCAAGTCGCTTAATAGGTGGGGGCGGACCGTATAATTCACCCCTCCACTTT,CASRLIGGGGPYNSPLHF
TRBJ1-4,NA,TRBV25-1,NA,TGTGCCAGCAGTGCGAATCTTGAAAAACTGTTTTTT,CASSANLEKLFF
TRBJ2-4,NA,TRBV5-1,once,TGCGCCAGCAGTCCCGGGAGCAACATTCAGTACTTC,CASSPGSNIQYF
TRBJ1-2,TRBD1,TRBV28,few,TGTGCCAGCAGTTACGGGACAGGACTGTTAGCTAACTATGGCTACACCTTC,CASSYGTGLLANYGYTF
TRBJ2-3,TRBD1,TRBV5-1,NA,TGCGCCAGCAGCCACGGGACAGGGGCCCAAGATACGCAGTATTTT,CASSHGTGAQDTQYF